This entry features one TCR beta chain sequence. Its antigen is unknown. The data were taken from a study of cytomegalovirus exposure and HLA in healthy donors. Study-wide background: Earlier, 110 million or so unique TCR beta sequences were recovered from around 180 million T cells by an analysis. Unique TCRs from HLA-typed donors, roughly 89 million of them, were held in an early data release.

General study findings and limits: Being productive about 87% or about 30% of the time was typical of most TCR beta V segments in an earlier analysis. Researchers catalogued under 200 TCR beta chains as cytomegalovirus-associated.

PCR primers comprised 60 Vbeta and 13 Jbeta primers. Clones were read by immunoSEQ multiplex PCR, and TCRdb kept only the in-frame ones, dropping some. The sample lists some 70,000 clones, about four fifths occurring once. CDR1 is MNHEY and CDR2 is SVGAGI in the germline V gene. V was clipped by 0 bases and J by 4 bases, with 9 bases between them. CDR3 length: 14 amino acids. The chain uses TRBV6-5 and TRBJ1-1; D is possibly TRBD1 (5 bases). Specimen: PBMCs. The receptor comes from a young man in good health and CMV-seronegative. The CDR3 coding sequence is TGTGCCAGCAGTTACTCGACAAGGGGCACTGAAGCTTTCTTT. This gives the protein CASSYSTRGTEAFF.